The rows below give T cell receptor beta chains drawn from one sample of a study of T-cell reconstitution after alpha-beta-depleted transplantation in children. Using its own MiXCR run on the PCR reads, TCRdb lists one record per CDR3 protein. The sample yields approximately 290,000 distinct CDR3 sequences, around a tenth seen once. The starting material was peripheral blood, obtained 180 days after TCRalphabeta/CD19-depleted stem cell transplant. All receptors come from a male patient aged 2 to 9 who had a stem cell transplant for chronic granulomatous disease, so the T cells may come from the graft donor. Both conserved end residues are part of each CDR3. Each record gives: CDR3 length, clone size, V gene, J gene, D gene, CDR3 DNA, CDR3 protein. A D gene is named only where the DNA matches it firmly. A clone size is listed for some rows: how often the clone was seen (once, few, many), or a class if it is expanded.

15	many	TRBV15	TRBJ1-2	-	TGTGCCACCAGAAGAGATCGCGAGGGACTCTATGGCTACACCTTC	CATRRDREGLYGYTF
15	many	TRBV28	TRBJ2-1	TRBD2	TGTGCCAGCAGCTACACCGGGACTAGTTCCAATGAGCAGTTCTTC	CASSYTGTSSNEQFF
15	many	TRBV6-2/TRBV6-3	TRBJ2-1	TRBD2	TGTGCCAGCAGCCAGACTAGCGGCTCCTACAATGAGCAGTTCTTC	CASSQTSGSYNEQFF
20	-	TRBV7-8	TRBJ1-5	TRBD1	TGTGCCAGCAGCCGATTACCGGGACAGGGAATTGGGGAAGACAATCAGCCCCAGCATTTT	CASSRLPGQGIGEDNQPQHF
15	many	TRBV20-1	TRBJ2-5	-	TGCAGTGCTAGAGGTATCTCGACCCAGGTGGAGACCCAGTACTTC	CSARGISTQVETQYF
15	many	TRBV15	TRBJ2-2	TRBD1	TGTGCCACTTCGGGACAGGGGGCTTTAACCGGGGAGCTGTTTTTT	CATSGQGALTGELFF
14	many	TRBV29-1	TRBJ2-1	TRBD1	TGCAGCGTTCGGGGACAGGGTACCTACAATGAGCAGTTCTTC	CSVRGQGTYNEQFF
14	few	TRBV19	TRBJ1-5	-	TGTGCCAGTAGTATGCCTGGGTCTACTCAGCCCCAGCATTTT	CASSMPGSTQPQHF
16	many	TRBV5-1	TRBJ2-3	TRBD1	TGCGCCAGCAGCCTCTGGTCAGGGGGCGTTACAGATACGCAGTATTTT	CASSLWSGGVTDTQYF
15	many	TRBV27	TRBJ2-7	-	TGTGCCAGCAGTTTATTGGTGTCTAGGACCTACGAGCAGTACTTC	CASSLLVSRTYEQYF
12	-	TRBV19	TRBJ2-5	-	TGTGCCAGTAGTATAGGAGGACAGACCCAGTACTTC	CASSIGGQTQYF
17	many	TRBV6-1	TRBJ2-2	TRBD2	TGTGCCAGCACCCTCCAACCGGGACTAGCGGATACCGGGGAGCTGTTTTTT	CASTLQPGLADTGELFF
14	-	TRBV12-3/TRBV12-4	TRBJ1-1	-	TGTGCCAGCAAACTTAGTCGACAGAGCAATGAAGCTTTCTTT	CASKLSRQSNEAFF
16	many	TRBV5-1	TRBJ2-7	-	TGCGCCAGCAGCTTTGAGGGAGTCCCTCAATCCTACGAGCAGTACTTC	CASSFEGVPQSYEQYF
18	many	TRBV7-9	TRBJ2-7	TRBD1	TGTGCCAGCAGCTTCGGGCCCACAGGGGCCCGTCATCGAGGAGAGCAGTACTTC	CASSFGPTGARHRGEQYF
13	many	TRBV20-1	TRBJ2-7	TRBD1	TGCAGTGCTTTTGGACAGGATTACTACGAGCAGTACTTC	CSAFGQDYYEQYF
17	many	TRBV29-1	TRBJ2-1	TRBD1	TGCAGCGTTGCTGTGACAGGGACGAGGTCGGCGCTAAGCGGGCAGTTCTTC	CSVAVTGTRSALSGQFF
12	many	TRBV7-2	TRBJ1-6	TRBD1	TGTGCCAGCAGCAGGACAGGGCCACCCCTCCACTTT	CASSRTGPPLHF
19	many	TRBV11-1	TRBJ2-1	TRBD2	TGTGCCAGCAGCTTTGGGACTAGCGGGAGTCTCGGCCCTTACAATGAGCAGTTCTTC	CASSFGTSGSLGPYNEQFF
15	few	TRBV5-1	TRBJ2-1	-	TGCGCCAGCAGCCCGGGACTCGTCATCGGGAATGAGCAGTTCTTC	CASSPGLVIGNEQFF
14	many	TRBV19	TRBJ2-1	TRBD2	TGTGCCAAACCCGGGGGGGCCCTCTACGATGAGCAGTTCTTC	CAKPGGALYDEQFF
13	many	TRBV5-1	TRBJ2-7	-	TGCGCCAGCAGCCGGCCCGAGGAACACGAGCAGTACTTC	CASSRPEEHEQYF
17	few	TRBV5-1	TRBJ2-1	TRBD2	TGCGCCAGCAGCTGGGGACTAGCGGGAGGGGACAGCAATGAGCAGTTCTTC	CASSWGLAGGDSNEQFF
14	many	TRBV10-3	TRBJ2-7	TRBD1	TGTGCCATCAGTGAGTCCGGGACAGGGGGGGAGCAGTACTTC	CAISESGTGGEQYF
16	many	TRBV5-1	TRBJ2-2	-	TGCGCCAGCAGCTTTCGTCAGGGAAAAAACACCGGGGAGCTGTTTTTT	CASSFRQGKNTGELFF
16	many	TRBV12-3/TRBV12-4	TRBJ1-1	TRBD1	TGTGCCAGCAGCTCATTCCACAGGGGACTGAACACTGAAGCTTTCTTT	CASSSFHRGLNTEAFF
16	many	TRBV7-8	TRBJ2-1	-	TGTGCCAGCAGCCCCCCGGGGCTTAGGGGGAGGAATGAGCAGTTCTTC	CASSPPGLRGRNEQFF
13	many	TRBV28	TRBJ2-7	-	TGTGCCAGCAGTTTTCTGGACAGGGAGGGGCAGTACTTC	CASSFLDREGQYF
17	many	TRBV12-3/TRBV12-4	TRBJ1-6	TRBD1	TGTGCCAGCAGTTTAGGGGGACAGGGGCTTAATAATTCACCCCTCCACTTT	CASSLGGQGLNNSPLHF
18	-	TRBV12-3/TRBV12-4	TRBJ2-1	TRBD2	TGTGCCAGCAGTTTTAGGACTAGCGGGAAGGGCTCCTACAATGAGCAGTTCTTC	CASSFRTSGKGSYNEQFF
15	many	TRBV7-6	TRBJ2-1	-	TGTGCCAGCAGCTTAGATTCTAGTGGCTACAATGAGCAGTTCTTC	CASSLDSSGYNEQFF
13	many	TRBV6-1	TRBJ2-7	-	TGTGCCAGCGACCAGGACAGAAAATACGAGCAGTACTTC	CASDQDRKYEQYF
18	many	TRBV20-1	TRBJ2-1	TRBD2	TGCAGTGCTAGACCCGGGACTAGCGGGGGTTGGTCCTACAATGAGCAGTTCTTC	CSARPGTSGGWSYNEQFF
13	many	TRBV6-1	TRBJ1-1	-	TGTGCCAGCAGCAGCGGGGGGAACACTGAAGCTTTCTTT	CASSSGGNTEAFF
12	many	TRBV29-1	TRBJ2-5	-	TGCAGCGTTCGGGGATTACAAGAGACCCAGTACTTC	CSVRGLQETQYF
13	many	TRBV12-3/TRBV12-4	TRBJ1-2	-	TGTGCCAGCAGTTTCGGCAATAACTATGGCTACACCTTC	CASSFGNNYGYTF
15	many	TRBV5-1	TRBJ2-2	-	TGCGCCAGCAGCAAAGGGTTACTGGACACCGGGGAGCTGTTTTTT	CASSKGLLDTGELFF
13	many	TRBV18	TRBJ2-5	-	TGTGCCAGCTCACCACCATACGGGGAGACCCAGTACTTC	CASSPPYGETQYF
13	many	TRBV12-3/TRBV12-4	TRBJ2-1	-	TGTGCCAGCAGTACCCGGGCTAGACATGAGCAGTTCTTC	CASSTRARHEQFF
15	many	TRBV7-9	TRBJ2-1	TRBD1	TGTGCCAGCAGTCCCGGGACAGGGTCCTTAAATGAGCAGTTCTTC	CASSPGTGSLNEQFF
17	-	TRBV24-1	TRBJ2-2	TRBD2	TGTGCCACCAGTGATTTTCGCGGGAGTTCTTTCACCGGGGAGCTGTTTTTT	CATSDFRGSSFTGELFF
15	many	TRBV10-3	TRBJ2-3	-	TGTGCCATCAGTGATCGACTAACTAGCACAGATACGCAGTATTTT	CAISDRLTSTDTQYF
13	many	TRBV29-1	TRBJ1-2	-	TGCAGCGTTTCTGACAGCCTCAACTATGGCTACACCTTC	CSVSDSLNYGYTF
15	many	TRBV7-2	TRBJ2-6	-	TGTGCCAGCAGCTTAGACGGCTCTGGGGCCAACGTCCTGACTTTC	CASSLDGSGANVLTF